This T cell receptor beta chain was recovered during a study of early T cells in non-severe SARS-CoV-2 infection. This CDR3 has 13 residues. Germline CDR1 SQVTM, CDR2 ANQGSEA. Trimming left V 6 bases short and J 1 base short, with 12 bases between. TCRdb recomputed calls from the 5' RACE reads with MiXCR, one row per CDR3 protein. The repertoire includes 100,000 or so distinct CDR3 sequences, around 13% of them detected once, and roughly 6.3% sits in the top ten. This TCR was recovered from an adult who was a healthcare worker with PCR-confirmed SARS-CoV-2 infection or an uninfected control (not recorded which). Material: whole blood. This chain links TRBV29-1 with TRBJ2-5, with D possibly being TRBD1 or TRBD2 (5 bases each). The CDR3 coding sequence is TGCAGCGTGGGTCGAGGGACCCAAGAGACCCAGTACTTC. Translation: CSVGRGTQETQYF.